The clone carrying this T cell receptor beta chain has at least ten counts. Time point here: newly diagnosed GD, antithyroid drugs for less than 3 months. There was RNA extracted from PBMCs, and the TCR library was made from it. The sample originates from a study of regulatory T cells in long-lasting Graves disease. Arm-PCR of CDR3 regions and iRepertoire HTBI primers were used to build TCR beta libraries. A single record per CDR3 protein comes from TCRdb applying MiXCR to the multiplex PCR reads. This sample carries 550,000 or so distinct CDR3 sequences, about 11% of them seen once, and the ten largest clones take roughly 8.9%. The CDR3 extends over 16 amino acids. V lost 5 bases, J lost 0 bases, and 6 bases stayed unmatched. The germline CDR1 and CDR2 sequences are KGHSH and LQKENI. These sequences were also reported in another study, on T cells in Graves' hyperthyroidism and ophthalmopathy.

The specimen was peripheral blood mononuclear cells (PBMCs), collected at new diagnosis, from a patient treated with antithyroid drugs. The clonotype originates from a woman in her 30s with Graves disease. The rearrangement joins TRBV18 to TRBJ2-2, with 7 positions matching TRBD1. CDR3 DNA sequence: TGTGCCAGCTCAACAAGACAGGGCGCGAACACCGGGGAGCTGTTTTTT. Encoded protein: CASSTRQGANTGELFF.